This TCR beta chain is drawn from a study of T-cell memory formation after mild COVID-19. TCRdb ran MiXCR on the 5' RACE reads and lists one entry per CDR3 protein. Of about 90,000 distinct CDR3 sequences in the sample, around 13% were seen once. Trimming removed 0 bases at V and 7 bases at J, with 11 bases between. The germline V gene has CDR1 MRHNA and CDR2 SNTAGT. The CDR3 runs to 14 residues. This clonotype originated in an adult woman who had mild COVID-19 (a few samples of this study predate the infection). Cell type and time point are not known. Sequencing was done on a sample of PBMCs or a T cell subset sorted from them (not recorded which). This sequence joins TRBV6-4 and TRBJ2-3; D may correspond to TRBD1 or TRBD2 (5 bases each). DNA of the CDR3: TGTGCCAGCAGTGACTCCCGGGACCTTAATACGCAGTATTTT. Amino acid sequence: CASSDSRDLNTQYF.